The clone carrying this TCR beta chain has at least ten counts. Its antigen is currently unknown. This record belongs to a study of neurological immune-mediated disorders. Findings of the study overall: The highest TCR clonal expansion occurred in HTLV-1-associated myelopathy; multiple sclerosis fell below healthy controls. Phylogenetic grouping assigned the repertoires of 18 of 34 multiple sclerosis patients to a single related-CDR3 cluster, representing a possible signature.

5'RACE employing 10-nucleotide random UMIs yielded the cDNA. MiXCR was run by TCRdb on the 5' RACE reads, yielding one entry per CDR3 protein. The table has about 66,000 distinct CDR3 sequences, 3.5% to 5% seen once. Germline assignment: CDR1 SGHRS and CDR2 YFSETQ. The CDR3 totals 14 residues. Trimming stripped 0 bases from V and 7 bases from J, with 13 bases between. This sequence originates from a man aged 25-40 years with multiple sclerosis. The material sequenced was PBMCs. V gene TRBV5-1 combines with J gene TRBJ1-1; a possible D gene is TRBD1 (5 bases). In nucleotides, the CDR3 is TGCGCCAGCAGCTTGGTTGGGGACGGAGATGAAGCTTTCTTT. Translating it yields CASSLVGDGDEAFF.